The entry below gives a single T cell receptor (beta chain) sequence along with its context. This sample is part of a study of blood T cell repertoires in COVID-19. The table came from immunoSEQ multiplex PCR; TCRdb's copy has only in-frame clones and leaves some out. The sample lists tens of thousands of clones, roughly 82% occurring once. The V end was cut by 3 bases, the J end by 0 bases, with 9 bases between. CDR1 KGHSH and CDR2 LQKENI come from the germline V gene. This CDR3 is 16 amino acids long. The rearrangement links TRBV18 to TRBJ2-6, with D tentatively TRBD1 (6 bases). The specimen sequenced was peripheral blood. This receptor was obtained from a man aged 45-65 years with active or convalescent COVID-19. CDR3 sequence reads: CASSPQGSSGANVLTF. CDR3 bases: TGTGCCAGCTCACCGCAGGGGAGCTCTGGGGCCAACGTCCTGACTTTC.